The 5 T cell receptor beta chains below come from one sample, sequenced in a study of T cells in Graves' hyperthyroidism and ophthalmopathy. What was amplified from RNA transcripts were TCR beta CDR3 regions. An initial round of RT-PCR targeting the TCR CDR3 relied on the HTBI primer set. TCRdb itself ran the multiplex PCR reads through MiXCR, one entry per CDR3 protein. The table records 340,000 or so distinct CDR3 sequences, around 23% of them present only once. Sequenced sample: blood. The receptors shown here come from a woman aged 45-60 years with Graves' hyperthyroidism.

This clonotype was recorded at least ten times. V is TRBV7-2 and J is TRBJ1-4; D possibly corresponds to TRBD1 (5 bases). Trimming left V 5 bases short and J 8 bases short, with 18 bases between. This CDR3 comprises 15 residues. CDR1 and CDR2 (germline): SGHTA, FQGNSA. The CDR3 DNA sequence: TGTGCCAGCAGCGATCGACAGTACTCAGACGAAAAACTGTTTTTT. Residues: CASSDRQYSDEKLFF.

The chain joins TRBV5-1 to TRBJ2-7, with TRBD2 matching over 11 bases. Germline V gene data show CDR1 as SGHRS and CDR2 as YFSETQ. V lost 8 bases and J lost 5; bases outside the gene matches: 6. The length of the CDR3 is 13 residues. The CDR3 region is CASTSGSVDEQYF. In DNA form, the CDR3 reads TGCGCCAGTACTAGCGGGAGTGTGGACGAGCAGTACTTC.

This clonotype was seen only a few times. V and J are TRBV9 and TRBJ2-7; 9 bases line up with TRBD1. The germline gives CDR1 SGDLS, CDR2 YYNGEE. The CDR3 is made up of 13 amino acids. The junction had 6 bases not matched to a gene; V was cut back by 6 bases and J by 5 bases. CDR3 DNA: TGTGCCAGCACCAGGGGACAGGGCGACGAGCAGTACTTC. It codes for CASTRGQGDEQYF.

In its sample, this clonotype was seen many times. The chain combines TRBV5-1 with TRBJ2-2; no definite D call. Trimming pared 6 bases from V and 0 bases from J, leaving 12 bases between. Germline CDR1 and CDR2: SGHRS and YFSETQ. The CDR3 length is 15 residues. Here the CDR3 DNA reads TGCGCCAGCAAGAACTCCACCACGAACACCGGGGAGCTGTTTTTT. It encodes CASKNSTTNTGELFF.

At least ten counts were recorded for this clonotype. This chain uses TRBV18 with TRBJ1-1; tentatively, D is TRBD1 (5 bases). Germline assignment: CDR1 KGHSH and CDR2 LQKENI. Trimming took off 5 bases at V and 1 base at J, with 11 bases between the two ends. CDR3 length: 14 amino acids. DNA of the CDR3: TGTGCCAGCTCAAAACAGGATACGAACACTGAAGCTTTCTTT. Translated: CASSKQDTNTEAFF. Drawing the rest from reference TRBV18 and TRBJ1-1, the complete variable domain is NAGVMQNPRHLVRRRGQEARLRCSPMKGHSHVYWYRQLPEEGLKFMVYLQKENIIDESGMPKERFSAEFPKEGPSILRIQQVVRGDSAAYFCASSKQDTNTEAFFGQGTRLTVV.